This T cell receptor beta chain was captured in a study of shared clonotypes between healthy human individuals. Study-wide results and caveats: Compared with clonotypes that all four donors shared, non-shared clonotypes had lower generation probabilities.

From germline, CDR1 is SGHNT and CDR2 YYREEE (reference sequence). Trimming removed 0 bases from V and 7 bases from J, with 8 bases in between. The CDR3 is made up of 12 amino acids. Method: immunoSEQ multiplex PCR; TCRdb's copy keeps in-frame clones and lacks some. The repertoire consists of about 2.2 million clones, with roughly 93% occurring once and the leading ten covering about 1.7%. Naive-designated CD8 cells lacked CD45RO, were positively enriched for CCR7, and omitted terminally differentiated effector memory CD45RA+ cells. Concerning this clone: No antigen is known for it.

This rearrangement joins TRBV5-4 to TRBJ2-7; no clear D gene. The clonotype originates from a man aged 18 to 30 in good health. Some clones in this sample may be carry-over from other donors' samples. The material sequenced was naive CD8+ T cells from PBMCs. The CDR3 DNA reads as TGTGCCAGCAGCTTGGGGTCGAGTGAGCAGTACTTC. As protein: CASSLGSSEQYF. The full variable domain, its missing parts supplied by reference TRBV5-4 and TRBJ2-7, is ETGVTQSPTHLIKTRGQQVTLRCSSQSGHNTVSWYQQALGQGPQFIFQYYREEENGRGNFPPRFSGLQFPNYSSELNVNALELDDSALYLCASSLGSSEQYFGPGTRLTVT.